The sequence of this TCR beta chain was determined in a study of cytomegalovirus exposure and HLA in healthy donors. Study results and limitations: Highest at DRB1 and lowest at HLA-C, TCR association rates differed among HLA loci in a later analysis.

PCR employed 60 Vbeta and 13 Jbeta primers. Sequenced by immunoSEQ multiplex PCR; TCRdb stores in-frame clones only, minus some. The data hold 95,000 to 150,000 clones, with 15% observed a single time. This clone was observed a few times. Its antigen remains unknown. The CDR3 is 13 residues long. Germline V gene sequence: CDR1 GTSNPN, CDR2 SVGIG (reference sequence). Trimming cost V 3 bases and J 1 base, with 10 bases left between them. Specimen: PBMCs. The source of this sequence is a woman younger than 35 in good health and CMV-seronegative. The rearrangement links TRBV30 to TRBJ2-7; tentatively, D is TRBD1 (6 bases). The chain's CDR3 is CAWRDSRSYEQYF. CDR3 sequence (DNA): TGTGCCTGGAGGGACAGCCGTTCCTACGAGCAGTACTTC.